This T cell receptor (beta chain) was retrieved from a study of blood T cell repertoires in COVID-19. Across the study: Samples taken during acute and convalescent COVID-19 were collected in the United States, Italy and Spain.

How the authors handled the data: Amplified reference gene primers provided the basis for estimating nucleated cell counts. Clones were sequenced by immunoSEQ multiplex PCR, and TCRdb holds only the in-frame ones, with some missing. The DNA gave D and trimming, while V, J and clone size come from that table. The repertoire has about 140,000 clones, 65% to 85% of them found once; the top ten carry 8% to 9%. Seattle patients were enrolled during active infection and followed longitudinally. The CDR3 runs to 15 residues. CDR1 and CDR2 (germline): SEHNR, FQNEAQ (reference sequence). V dropped 8 bases and J dropped 0; count of bases not matched to a gene: 9. This clone was seen a single time.

What was sequenced was peripheral blood. The chain has TRBV7-9 and TRBJ1-2; 7 nucleotides line up with TRBD1. This sequence originates from a man aged 30-40 years with COVID-19, enrolled during active disease. The CDR3 loop reads CASSKRDSANYGYTF. Written as DNA, the CDR3 is TGTGCCAGCTCTAAAAGGGACAGCGCTAACTATGGCTACACCTTC.